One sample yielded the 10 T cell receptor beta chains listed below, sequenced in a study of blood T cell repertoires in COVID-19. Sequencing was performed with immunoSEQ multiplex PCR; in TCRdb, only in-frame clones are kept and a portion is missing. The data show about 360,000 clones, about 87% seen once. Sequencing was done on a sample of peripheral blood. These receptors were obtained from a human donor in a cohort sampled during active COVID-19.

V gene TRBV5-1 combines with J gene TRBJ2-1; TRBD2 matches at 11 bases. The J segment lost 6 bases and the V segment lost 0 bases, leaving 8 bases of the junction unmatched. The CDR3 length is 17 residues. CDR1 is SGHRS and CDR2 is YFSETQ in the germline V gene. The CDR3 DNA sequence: TGCGCCAGCAGCTTGGCCCCGGGACTAGCGGCCCTCAATGAGCAGTTCTTC. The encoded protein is CASSLAPGLAALNEQFF.

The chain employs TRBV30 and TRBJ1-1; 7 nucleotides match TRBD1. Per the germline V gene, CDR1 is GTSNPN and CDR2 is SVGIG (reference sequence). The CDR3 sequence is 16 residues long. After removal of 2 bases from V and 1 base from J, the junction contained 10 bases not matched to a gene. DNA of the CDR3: TGTGCCTGGAGTCCAGGGGGTCAGCACCCGAACACTGAAGCTTTCTTT. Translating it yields CAWSPGGQHPNTEAFF.

This chain's CDR3 is CASSQPMTGTGFTNTIYF. As DNA, the CDR3 is TGCGCCAGCAGCCAACCTATGACCGGGACAGGCTTCACAAACACCATATATTTT. The chain has TRBV4-1 and TRBJ1-3, with TRBD1 matching over 8 bases. The germline gives CDR1 MGHRA, CDR2 YSYEKL. Trimming took 2 bases from V and 6 from J; bases not matched to a gene: 15. This CDR3 comprises 18 residues.

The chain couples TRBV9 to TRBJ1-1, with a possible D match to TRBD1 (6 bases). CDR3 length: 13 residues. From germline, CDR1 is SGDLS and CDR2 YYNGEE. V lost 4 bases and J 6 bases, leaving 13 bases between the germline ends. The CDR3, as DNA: TGTGCCAGCAGCCCGCCAGGGGTCTCTGAAGCTTTCTTT. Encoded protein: CASSPPGVSEAFF.

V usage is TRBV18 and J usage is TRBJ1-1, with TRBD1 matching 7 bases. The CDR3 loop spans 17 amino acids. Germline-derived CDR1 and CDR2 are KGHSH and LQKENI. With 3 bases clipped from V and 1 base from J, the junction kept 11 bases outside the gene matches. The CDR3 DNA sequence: TGTGCCAGCTCACCGAGTACAGGGGACACGGCGAACACTGAAGCTTTCTTT. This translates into CASSPSTGDTANTEAFF.

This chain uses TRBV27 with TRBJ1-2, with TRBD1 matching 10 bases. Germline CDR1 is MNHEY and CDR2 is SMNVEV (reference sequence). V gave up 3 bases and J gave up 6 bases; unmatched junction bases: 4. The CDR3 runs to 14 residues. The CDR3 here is CASSLTGGVDGYTF. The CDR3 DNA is TGTGCCAGCAGTTTGACAGGGGGCGTTGATGGCTACACCTTC.

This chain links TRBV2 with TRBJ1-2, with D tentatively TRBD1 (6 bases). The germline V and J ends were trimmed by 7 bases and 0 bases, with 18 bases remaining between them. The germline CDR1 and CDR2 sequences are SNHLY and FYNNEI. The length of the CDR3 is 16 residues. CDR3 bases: TGTGCCAGCAAATCCGCCAGTCGGGACACTAACTATGGCTACACCTTC. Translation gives CASKSASRDTNYGYTF.

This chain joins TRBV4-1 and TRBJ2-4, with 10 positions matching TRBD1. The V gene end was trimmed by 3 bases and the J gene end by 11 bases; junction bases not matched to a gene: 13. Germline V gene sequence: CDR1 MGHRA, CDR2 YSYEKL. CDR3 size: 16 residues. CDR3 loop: CASSQGQGFPQKVQYF. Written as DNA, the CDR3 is TGCGCCAGCAGCCAGGGACAGGGGTTCCCTCAAAAGGTTCAGTACTTC.

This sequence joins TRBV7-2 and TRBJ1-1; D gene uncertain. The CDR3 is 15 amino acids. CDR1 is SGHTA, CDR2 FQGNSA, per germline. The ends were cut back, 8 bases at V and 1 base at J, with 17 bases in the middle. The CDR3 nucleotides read TGTGCCAGCTCACAGACGAGGGCCCCGAACACTGAAGCTTTCTTT. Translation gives CASSQTRAPNTEAFF.

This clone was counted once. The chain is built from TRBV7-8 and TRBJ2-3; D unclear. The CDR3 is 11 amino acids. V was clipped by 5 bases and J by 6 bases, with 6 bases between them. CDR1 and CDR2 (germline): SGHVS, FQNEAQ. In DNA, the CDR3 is TGTGCCAGCAGCCTCGCGGATACGCAGTATTTT. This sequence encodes CASSLADTQYF.